The 16 T cell receptor beta chains below come from one sample, sequenced in a study of PD-L1 blockade in urothelial cancer. The time point: pretreatment peripheral blood. The data were produced by immunoSEQ multiplex PCR, yet TCRdb's version contains in-frame clones alone and is incomplete. The sample holds about 56,000 clones, less than 90% seen once. The input for sequencing was PBMCs, taken around atezolizumab (anti-PD-L1) treatment. These receptors came from an older man with urothelial cancer.

Comment on this clone: The sample carries other DNA sequences with the same CDR3. The chain uses TRBV19 and TRBJ1-5; D gene uncertain. The CDR3 is made up of 12 amino acids. V was cut by 6 bases and J by 0 bases, with 3 bases left in between. The germline gives CDR1 LNHDA, CDR2 SQIVND (reference sequence). CDR3 protein: CASSGSNQPQHF. Here the CDR3 DNA reads TGTGCCAGTAGCGGTAGCAATCAGCCCCAGCATTTT.

J is TRBJ1-5 and V is TRBV28; 11 bases are a match to TRBD1. V gave up 6 bases and J gave up 0 bases; unmatched junction bases: 4. CDR3 size: 16 residues. CDR1 and CDR2 (germline): MDHEN, SYDVKM. The CDR3 nucleotides are TGTGCCAGCAGGCGAGGGACAGGGGGTAGCAATCAGCCCCAGCATTTT. It yields the protein CASRRGTGGSNQPQHF. Variable domain in full (rest from reference TRBV28 and TRBJ1-5): DVKVTQSSRYLVKRTGEKVFLECVQDMDHENMFWYRQDPGLGLRLIYFSYDVKMKEKGDIPEGYSVSREKKERFSLILESASTNQTSMYLCASRRGTGGSNQPQHFGDGTRLSIL.

This clone was recorded once. This chain joins TRBV5-6 and TRBJ2-7; no firm D call. V lost 0 bases, J lost 3 bases, and 13 bases lay in between. CDR3 length equals 15 residues. Germline V gene sequence: CDR1 SGHDT, CDR2 YYEEEE. The CDR3: CASSLDSIPNYEQYF. The CDR3 DNA sequence: TGTGCCAGCAGCTTGGACTCAATTCCGAACTACGAGCAGTACTTC.

The chain employs TRBV6-1 and TRBJ2-2; D gene unclear. The CDR3 has 17 amino acids. V was trimmed by 0 bases and J by 4 bases, leaving 15 bases between them. Germline loops: CDR1 MNHNS, CDR2 SASEGT. The CDR3 is CASSEAGLRVGTGELFF. The CDR3 DNA reads TGTGCCAGCAGTGAAGCCGGGTTACGGGTCGGCACCGGGGAGCTGTTTTTT.

The chain has TRBV30 and TRBJ1-2, with TRBD1 matching 12 bases. The CDR3 is 16 residues long. Germline V gene data show CDR1 as GTSNPN and CDR2 as SVGIG (reference sequence). V lost 2 bases to trimming and J lost 0 bases; unmatched junction nucleotides: 4. The DNA for the CDR3 is TGTGCCTGGAGTTCCGGGACAGGGGGCGCTAACTATGGCTACACCTTC. Protein sequence: CAWSSGTGGANYGYTF. The complete variable domain, with remaining parts taken from reference TRBV30 and TRBJ1-2, reads SQTIHQWPATLVQPVGSPLSLECTVEGTSNPNLYWYRQAAGRGLQLLFYSVGIGQISSEVPQNLSASRPQDRQFILSSKKLLLSDSGFYLCAWSSGTGGANYGYTFGSGTRLTVV.

V gene TRBV2 combines with J gene TRBJ2-7, with TRBD2 matching 9 bases. The CDR3 contains 14 residues. Germline V gene lookup returns CDR1 SNHLY and CDR2 FYNNEI. The V segment lost 7 bases and the J segment 7 bases; nucleotides outside the gene matches: 11. This CDR3 reads CASMIAGVVSEQYF. The CDR3 bases are TGTGCCAGCATGATAGCGGGAGTGGTTTCGGAGCAGTACTTC.

The rearrangement uses TRBV7-8 and TRBJ1-1; unclear D gene. Germline V lookup: CDR1 SGHVS, CDR2 FQNEAQ. Deletions cut 3 bases from V and 1 base from J, with 6 bases between. The length of the CDR3 is 13 residues. CDR3 sequence reads: CASSFAGNTEAFF. CDR3 in DNA: TGTGCCAGCAGCTTCGCGGGGAACACTGAAGCTTTCTTT.

The chain recombines TRBV2 with TRBJ1-4; D perhaps matches TRBD1 (5 bases). There are 15 residues in the CDR3. V dropped 4 bases and J dropped 0 bases, with 9 bases sitting between them. Germline V gene lookup returns CDR1 SNHLY and CDR2 FYNNEI. CDR3 bases: TGTGCCAGCAGTGGGACACCGGCAACTAATGAAAAACTGTTTTTT. This sequence encodes CASSGTPATNEKLFF.

This sequence joins TRBV27 and TRBJ2-1; TRBD2 matches 8 bases. The trim removed 3 bases at V and 9 bases at J, leaving 7 bases unmatched. This CDR3 comprises 14 residues. CDR1 MNHEY and CDR2 SMNVEV come from the germline V gene (reference sequence). The CDR3 DNA follows: TGTGCCAGCAGTTTGACAGCGGGAGACTTTGAGCAGTTCTTC. Protein sequence: CASSLTAGDFEQFF.

The chain couples TRBV18 to TRBJ2-1; D is possibly TRBD2 (5 bases). Trimming removed 1 base from V and 0 bases from J, with 10 bases in between. Germline CDR1 is KGHSH and CDR2 is LQKENI. This CDR3 spans 16 amino acids. The CDR3 sequence is CASSPQRVGSYNEQFF. The CDR3 DNA follows: TGTGCCAGCTCACCACAGAGGGTGGGCTCCTACAATGAGCAGTTCTTC.

The genes are TRBV27 and TRBJ2-1, with 7 nucleotides matching TRBD1. V was clipped by 4 bases and J by 0 bases; unmatched bases: 3. CDR3 length: 15 amino acids. Per germline, CDR1 MNHEY and CDR2 SMNVEV (reference sequence). CDR3 loop: CASSSDRSSYNEQFF. CDR3 coding DNA: TGTGCCAGCAGTTCGGACAGGAGCTCCTACAATGAGCAGTTCTTC.

V and J are TRBV5-1 and TRBJ2-7; D ambiguous. There are 14 residues in the CDR3. Germline assignment: CDR1 SGHRS and CDR2 YFSETQ. V was clipped by 0 bases and J by 5 bases, with 12 bases between them. CDR3 amino acids: CASSLDNLLDEQYF. In DNA form, the CDR3 reads TGCGCCAGCAGCTTGGACAATCTTCTGGACGAGCAGTACTTC.

The chain employs TRBV7-3 and TRBJ2-2, with 8 positions matching TRBD1. There are 14 residues in the CDR3. Germline CDR1 is SGHTA and CDR2 is FQGTGA. The J segment lost 8 bases and the V segment lost 5 bases, leaving 7 bases of the junction unmatched. In nucleotides, the CDR3 is TGTGCCAGCAGCAAAGACAGGGGTCGGGGGGAGCTGTTTTTT. It translates to CASSKDRGRGELFF.

The CDR3 sequence: CASSQGGRIGQGWTQYF. CDR3 bases: TGCGCCAGCAGCCAAGGGGGGCGGATAGGTCAGGGATGGACCCAGTACTTC. The J gene is TRBJ2-5, the V gene TRBV4-1, with D possibly being TRBD1 (6 bases). V was clipped by 1 base and J by 7 bases, with 22 bases between them. The germline CDR1 and CDR2 sequences are MGHRA and YSYEKL. CDR3 length: 17 residues.

In DNA form, the CDR3 reads TGTGCCAGTACAAGACTAGCGGGAGATTCGGAGACCCAGTACTTC. The encoded protein is CASTRLAGDSETQYF. This chain joins TRBV19 and TRBJ2-5, with 12 bases identical to TRBD2. The trim removed 7 bases at V and 5 bases at J, leaving 8 bases unmatched. The CDR3 runs 15 residues. Germline V gives CDR1 LNHDA, CDR2 SQIVND (reference sequence).

The chain uses TRBV5-4 and TRBJ2-3, with D maybe TRBD2 (6 bases). Germline V gene data show CDR1 as SGHNT and CDR2 as YYREEE (reference sequence). With 4 bases removed from V and 3 bases from J, the gap between germline ends came to 18 bases. The CDR3 contains 16 residues. The CDR3 region is CASSPGWGGKTDTQYF. CDR3 coding DNA: TGTGCCAGCAGCCCAGGCTGGGGAGGTAAAACAGATACGCAGTATTTT.